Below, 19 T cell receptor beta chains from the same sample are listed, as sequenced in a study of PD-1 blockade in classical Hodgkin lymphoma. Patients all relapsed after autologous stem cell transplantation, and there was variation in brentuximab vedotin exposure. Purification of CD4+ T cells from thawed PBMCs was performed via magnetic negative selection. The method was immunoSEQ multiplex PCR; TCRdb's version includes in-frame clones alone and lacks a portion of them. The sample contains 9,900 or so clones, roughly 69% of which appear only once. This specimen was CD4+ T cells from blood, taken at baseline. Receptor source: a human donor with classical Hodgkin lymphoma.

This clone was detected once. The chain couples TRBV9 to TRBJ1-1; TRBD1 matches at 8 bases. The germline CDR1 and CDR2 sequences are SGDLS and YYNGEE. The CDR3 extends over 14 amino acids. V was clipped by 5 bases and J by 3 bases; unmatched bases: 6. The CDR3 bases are TGTGCCAGCAGACCAGGGGGCTCTTACACTGAAGCTTTCTTT. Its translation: CASRPGGSYTEAFF.

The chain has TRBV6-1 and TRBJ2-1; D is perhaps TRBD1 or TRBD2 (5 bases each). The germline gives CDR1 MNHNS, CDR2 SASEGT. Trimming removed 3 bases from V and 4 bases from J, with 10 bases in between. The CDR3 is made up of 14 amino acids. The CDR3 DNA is TGTGCCAGCAGTGATATTGGGGGATACAATGAGCAGTTCTTC. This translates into CASSDIGGYNEQFF.

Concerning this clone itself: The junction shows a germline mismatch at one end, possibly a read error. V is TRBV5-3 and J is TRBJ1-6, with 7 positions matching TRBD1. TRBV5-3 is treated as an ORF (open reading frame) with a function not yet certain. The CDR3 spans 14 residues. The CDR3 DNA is TGTGCCAGCAGCTTGGGACAGCCTAATTCACCCCTCCACTTT. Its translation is CASSLGQPNSPLHF.

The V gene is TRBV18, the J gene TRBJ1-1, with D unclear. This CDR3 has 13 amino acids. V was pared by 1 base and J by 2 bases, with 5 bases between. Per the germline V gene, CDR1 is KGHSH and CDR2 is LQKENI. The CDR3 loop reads CASSPQVNTEAFF. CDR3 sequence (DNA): TGTGCCAGCTCACCACAAGTCAACACTGAAGCTTTCTTT.

CDR3 coding DNA: TGCGCCAGCAGCCGCCAACCCTCCGCGGACATCTCCTACAATGAGCAGTTCTTC. It yields the protein CASSRQPSADISYNEQFF. This sequence joins TRBV4-1 and TRBJ2-1; D is perhaps TRBD1 (5 bases). V lost 4 bases, J lost 0 bases, and 19 bases lay in between. Germline-derived CDR1 and CDR2 are MGHRA and YSYEKL. This CDR3 has 18 amino acids.

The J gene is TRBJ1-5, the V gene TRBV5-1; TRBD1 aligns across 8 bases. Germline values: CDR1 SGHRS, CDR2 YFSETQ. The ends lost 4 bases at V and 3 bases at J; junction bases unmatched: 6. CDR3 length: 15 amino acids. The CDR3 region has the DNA TGCGCCAGCAGCGAGGGGACAGGAGACAATCAGCCCCAGCATTTT. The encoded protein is CASSEGTGDNQPQHF.

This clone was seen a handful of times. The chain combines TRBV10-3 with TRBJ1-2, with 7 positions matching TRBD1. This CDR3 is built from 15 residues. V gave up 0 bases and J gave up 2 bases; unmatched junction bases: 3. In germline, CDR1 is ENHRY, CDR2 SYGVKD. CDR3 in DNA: TGTGCCATCAGTGAGTCCGGGACAGAGAACTATGGCTACACCTTC. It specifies CAISESGTENYGYTF.

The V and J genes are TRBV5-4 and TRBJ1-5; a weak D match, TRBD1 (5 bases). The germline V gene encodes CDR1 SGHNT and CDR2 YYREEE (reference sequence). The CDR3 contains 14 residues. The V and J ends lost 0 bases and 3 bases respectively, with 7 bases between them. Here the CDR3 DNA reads TGTGCCAGCAGCTTGGCAGGGTACAATCAGCCCCAGCATTTT. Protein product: CASSLAGYNQPQHF. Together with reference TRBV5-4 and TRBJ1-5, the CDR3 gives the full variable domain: ETGVTQSPTHLIKTRGQQVTLRCSSQSGHNTVSWYQQALGQGPQFIFQYYREEENGRGNFPPRFSGLQFPNYSSELNVNALELDDSALYLCASSLAGYNQPQHFGDGTRLSIL.

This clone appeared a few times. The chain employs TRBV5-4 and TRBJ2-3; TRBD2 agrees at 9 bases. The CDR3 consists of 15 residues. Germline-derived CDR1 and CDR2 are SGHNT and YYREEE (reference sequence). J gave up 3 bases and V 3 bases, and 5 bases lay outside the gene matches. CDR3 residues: CASSSRLAETDTQYF. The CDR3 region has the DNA TGTGCCAGCAGCTCGCGACTAGCGGAGACAGATACGCAGTATTTT.

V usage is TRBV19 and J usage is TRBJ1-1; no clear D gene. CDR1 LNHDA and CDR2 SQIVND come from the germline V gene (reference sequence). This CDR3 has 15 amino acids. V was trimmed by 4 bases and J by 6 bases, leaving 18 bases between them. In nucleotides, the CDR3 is TGTGCCAGTAGTAACCGCCGGGCCTCGAGGGCTGAAGCTTTCTTT. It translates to CASSNRRASRAEAFF. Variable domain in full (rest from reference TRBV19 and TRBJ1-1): DGGITQSPKYLFRKEGQNVTLSCEQNLNHDAMYWYRQDPGQGLRLIYYSQIVNDFQKGDIAEGYSVSREKKESFPLTVTSAQKNPTAFYLCASSNRRASRAEAFFGQGTRLTVV.

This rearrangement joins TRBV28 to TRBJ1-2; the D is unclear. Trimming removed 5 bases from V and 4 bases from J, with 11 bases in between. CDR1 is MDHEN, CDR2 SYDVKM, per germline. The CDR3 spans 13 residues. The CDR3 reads CASSLTRGYGYTF. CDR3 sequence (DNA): TGTGCCAGCAGTCTGACACGAGGCTATGGCTACACCTTC.

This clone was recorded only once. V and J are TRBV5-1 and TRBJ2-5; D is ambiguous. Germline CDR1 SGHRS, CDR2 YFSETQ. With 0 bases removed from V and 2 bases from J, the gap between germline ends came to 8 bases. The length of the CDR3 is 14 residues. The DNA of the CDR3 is TGCGCCAGCAGCTTGGCTCAGCCACAAGAGACCCAGTACTTC. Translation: CASSLAQPQETQYF.

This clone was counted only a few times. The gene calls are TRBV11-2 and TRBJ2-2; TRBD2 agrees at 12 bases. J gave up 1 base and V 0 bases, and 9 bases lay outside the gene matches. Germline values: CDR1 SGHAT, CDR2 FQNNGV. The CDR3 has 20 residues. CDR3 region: CASSLEFRTSGELNTGELFF. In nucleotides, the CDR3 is TGTGCCAGCAGCTTAGAATTTCGGACTAGCGGGGAACTGAACACCGGGGAGCTGTTTTTT.

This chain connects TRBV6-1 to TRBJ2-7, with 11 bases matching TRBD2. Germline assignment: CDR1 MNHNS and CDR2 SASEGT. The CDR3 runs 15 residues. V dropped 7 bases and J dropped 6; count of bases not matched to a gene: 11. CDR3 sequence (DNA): TGTGCCAGCAAAGGAAAGACTAGCGGGAACTCCGAGCAGTACTTC. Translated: CASKGKTSGNSEQYF.

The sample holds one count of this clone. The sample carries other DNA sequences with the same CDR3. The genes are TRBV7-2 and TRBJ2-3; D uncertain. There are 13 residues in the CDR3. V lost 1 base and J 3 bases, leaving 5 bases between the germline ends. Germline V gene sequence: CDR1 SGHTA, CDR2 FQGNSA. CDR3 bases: TGTGCCAGCAGCTTAGGGGTTACAGATACGCAGTATTTT. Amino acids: CASSLGVTDTQYF.

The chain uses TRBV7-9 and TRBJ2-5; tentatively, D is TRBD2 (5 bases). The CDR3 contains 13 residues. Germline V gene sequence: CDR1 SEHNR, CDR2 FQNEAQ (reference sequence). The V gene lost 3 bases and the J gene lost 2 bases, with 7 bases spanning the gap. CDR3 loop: CASSFRDQETQYF. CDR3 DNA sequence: TGTGCCAGCAGCTTCCGGGATCAAGAGACCCAGTACTTC.

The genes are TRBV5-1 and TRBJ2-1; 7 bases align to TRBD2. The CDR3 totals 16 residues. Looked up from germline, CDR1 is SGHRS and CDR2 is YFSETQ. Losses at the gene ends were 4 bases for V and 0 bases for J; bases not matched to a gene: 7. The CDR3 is CASSPGTTSSYNEQFF. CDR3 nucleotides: TGCGCCAGCAGCCCCGGGACTACCAGCTCCTACAATGAGCAGTTCTTC.

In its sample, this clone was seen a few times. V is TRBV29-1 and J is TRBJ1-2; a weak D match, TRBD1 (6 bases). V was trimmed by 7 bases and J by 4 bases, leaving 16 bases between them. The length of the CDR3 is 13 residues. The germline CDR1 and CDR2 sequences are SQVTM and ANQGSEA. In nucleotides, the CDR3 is TGCAGCGCCAAGCACAGGGATGCCTATGGCTACACCTTC. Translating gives CSAKHRDAYGYTF.

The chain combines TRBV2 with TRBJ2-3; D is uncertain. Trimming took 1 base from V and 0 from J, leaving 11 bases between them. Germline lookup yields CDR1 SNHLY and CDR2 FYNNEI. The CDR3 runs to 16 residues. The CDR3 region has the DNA TGTGCCAGCAGTGAAGTTCTGAGCATTAGCACAGATACGCAGTATTTT. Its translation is CASSEVLSISTDTQYF.